A selection of T cell receptor beta chains follows, all from one sample in a study of shared T cell receptors in the human thymus. The repertoire was sequenced with immunoSEQ multiplex PCR; TCRdb's copy has only in-frame clones and lacks some. This sample has almost 550,000 clones, with 75% to 80% found just once. A further study also used this sample, focusing on human thymus T cells.

The specimen was thymocytes. These receptors all come from a boy in the first two years of life with a congenital heart defect. Each CDR3 is given with its conserved first and last residue. D genes are given only for firm matches. Clone size is not always given. Where it is, it says once, few, many or a class for expanded clones.

>TRBJ2-7|TRBV4-3|NA|TRBD2
TGCGCCAGCAGCCAAGAAGGGCTTAAAGCGGGAGGACCACTGAACGAGCAGTACTTC
CASSQEGLKAGGPLNEQYF
>TRBJ2-7|TRBV14|NA|NA
TGTGCCAGCAGCCAAAAGTTCTCTCCGGGAGAGCAGTACTTC
CASSQKFSPGEQYF
>TRBJ2-7|TRBV4-3|few|NA
TGCGCCAGCAGCCAAGATTACATACCCTCCTACGAGCAGTACTTC
CASSQDYIPSYEQYF
>TRBJ1-2|TRBV30|NA|TRBD1
TGTGCCTGGAGGGCAGGGGGCAAAGGTGGCTACACCTTC
CAWRAGGKGGYTF
>TRBJ2-7|TRBV5-6|NA|NA
TGTGCCAGCAGCTCCCCGGGACTCACCCTCGAGCAGTACTTC
CASSSPGLTLEQYF
>TRBJ2-7|TRBV12-5|NA|NA
TGTGCTAGTGGTTTGTCCCGCGGCCCCACCTACGAGCAGTACTTC
CASGLSRGPTYEQYF
>TRBJ1-2|TRBV14|few|NA
TGTGCCAGCAGCCGCCGAACAGGGCCAGAGGGTAACTATGGCTACACCTTC
CASSRRTGPEGNYGYTF
>TRBJ2-7|TRBV13|few|NA
TGTGCCAGCAGCTCCTGGGGCAGCCCTAACGAGCAGTACTTC
CASSSWGSPNEQYF
>TRBJ1-5|TRBV25-1|NA|TRBD1
TGTGCCAGCAGTGCCCCCAAGGCCGGGACAGGGGGGGATCAGCCCCAGCATTTT
CASSAPKAGTGGDQPQHF
>TRBJ1-4|TRBV7-2|NA|NA
TGTGCCAGCAGCTTAGATTCAGGGAATGAAAAACTGTTTTTT
CASSLDSGNEKLFF
>TRBJ2-7|TRBV28|NA|NA
TGTGCCAGCAGTTTAGCCCCCTGGGGCAGGACCTACGAGCAGTACTTC
CASSLAPWGRTYEQYF
>TRBJ2-7|TRBV15|NA|TRBD1
TGTGCCACCAGCAGAGATATGGACAGGGGTCAGTACGAGCAGTACTTC
CATSRDMDRGQYEQYF
>TRBJ2-3|TRBV4-2|NA|NA
TGTGCCAGCAGCGCCCATCCGGGAGACACAGATACGCAGTATTTT
CASSAHPGDTDTQYF
>TRBJ2-3|TRBV11-3|NA|NA
TGTGCCAGCAGCTTAGAGGGCCGGAGCACAGATACGCAGTATTTT
CASSLEGRSTDTQYF
>TRBJ2-7|TRBV27|NA|NA
TGTGCCAGCAGTCTCTCCTACGAGCAGTACTTC
CASSLSYEQYF
>TRBJ2-3|TRBV30|NA|NA
TGTGCCTGGAGTGTAGGGGTGGATACGCAGTATTTT
CAWSVGVDTQYF
>TRBJ2-1|TRBV5-6|NA|NA
TGTGCCAGCAGTCCTCATCTCGAGCCCGACTCCTACAATGAGCAGTTCTTC
CASSPHLEPDSYNEQFF
>TRBJ1-2|TRBV4-1|NA|TRBD1
TGCGCCAGCAGCCCACAGGGGCCGCGGGTCTATGGCTACACCTTC
CASSPQGPRVYGYTF
>TRBJ2-1|TRBV2|NA|TRBD1
TGTGCCAGCACTAGACAGGGGGGCCGGGAGTACTCCTACAATGAGCAGTTCTTC
CASTRQGGREYSYNEQFF
>TRBJ2-2|TRBV6-1|NA|TRBD2
TGTGCCAGCAGCCTAGCGGGAGGGGACACCGGGGAGCTGTTTTTT
CASSLAGGDTGELFF
>TRBJ1-1|TRBV4-3|few|TRBD1
TGCGCCAGCAGCCAAGATGGGGCCCCAGGGGGAAGATATGCTTTCTTT
CASSQDGAPGGRYAFF
>TRBJ2-3|TRBV7-2|NA|TRBD2
TGTGCCAGCACCTTAGGGACTAGCTCACAGGATACGCAGTATTTT
CASTLGTSSQDTQYF
>TRBJ2-5|TRBV29-1|NA|TRBD2
TGCAGCGTTACTATTCTCAGCGGGGGTGGGACCCAGTACTTC
CSVTILSGGGTQYF
>TRBJ2-3|TRBV9|few|TRBD1
TGTGCCAGCAGCCAGGGACAGGGGGCGTGGGATACGCAGTATTTT
CASSQGQGAWDTQYF
>TRBJ2-1|TRBV5-4|NA|TRBD2
TGTGCCAGCAGCCCCGGACTAGCGGATTACAATGAGCAGTTCTTC
CASSPGLADYNEQFF
>TRBJ2-7|TRBV29-1|NA|TRBD2
TGCAGCGTTGTGGCCGCGGGAGGTTCCCCCTACGAGCAGTACTTC
CSVVAAGGSPYEQYF
>TRBJ2-7|TRBV11-3|NA|NA
TGTGCCAGCAGCTTAGGCTGGGCGGGACTCTCCTCCTACGAGCAGTACTTC
CASSLGWAGLSSYEQYF
>TRBJ1-5|TRBV4-3|NA|NA
TGCGCCAGCAGCCACCTAGGCGGGCCCCCTGGCAATCAGCCCCAGCATTTT
CASSHLGGPPGNQPQHF
>TRBJ2-6|TRBV28|NA|NA
TGTGCCAGCAGTCGCCCGGGTCACTCTGGGGCCAACGTCCTGACTTTC
CASSRPGHSGANVLTF
>TRBJ2-7|TRBV20-1|NA|NA
TGCAGTGCTAGCGACAACTACGAGCAGTACTTC
CSASDNYEQYF